The T cell receptor (beta chain) described here comes from a study of blood T cell repertoires in COVID-19. CDR3 length equals 15 residues. With 1 base clipped from V and 7 bases from J, the junction kept 5 bases outside the gene matches. Germline V gives CDR1 SGHRS, CDR2 YFSETQ. Study processing details: How many nucleated cells were present was estimated from reference gene primer amplification. Measured with immunoSEQ multiplex PCR; TCRdb has only the in-frame clones, and not every one. V and J calls and clone size are copied from that table; D and trimming were computed from the DNA. The profile shows 250,000 to 350,000 clones, approximately 90% of them singletons.

J is TRBJ2-2 and V is TRBV5-1; 9 positions agree with TRBD1. The source is a woman aged 55-75 years with acute or convalescent COVID-19. Sequenced material: peripheral blood. For the CDR3, the DNA is TGCGCCAGCAGCTTGACACAGGGGGCGGTCGGGGAGCTGTTTTTT. This translates into CASSLTQGAVGELFF.